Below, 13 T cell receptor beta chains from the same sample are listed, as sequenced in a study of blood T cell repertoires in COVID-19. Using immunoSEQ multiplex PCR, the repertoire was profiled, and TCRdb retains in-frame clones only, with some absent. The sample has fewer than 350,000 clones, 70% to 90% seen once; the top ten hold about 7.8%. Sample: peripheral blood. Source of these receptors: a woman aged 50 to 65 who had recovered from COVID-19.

The CDR3 DNA reads TGTGCCAGCAGCTCAACCTCGGGACAGATTTTTGAAAAACTGTTTTTT. Its protein product is CASSSTSGQIFEKLFF. The chain couples TRBV5-6 to TRBJ1-4, with 7 bases lining up with TRBD1. The junction had 12 bases not matched to a gene; V was cut back by 3 bases and J by 7 bases. Germline CDR1 reads SGHDT; CDR2 reads YYEEEE. The CDR3 extends over 16 amino acids.

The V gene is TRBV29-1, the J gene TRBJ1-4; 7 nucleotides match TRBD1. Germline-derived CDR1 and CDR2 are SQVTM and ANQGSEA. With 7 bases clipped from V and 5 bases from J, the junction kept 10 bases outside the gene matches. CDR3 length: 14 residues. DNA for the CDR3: TGCAGCGCTGGCTACAGGGGTGAGAATGAAAAACTGTTTTTT. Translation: CSAGYRGENEKLFF.

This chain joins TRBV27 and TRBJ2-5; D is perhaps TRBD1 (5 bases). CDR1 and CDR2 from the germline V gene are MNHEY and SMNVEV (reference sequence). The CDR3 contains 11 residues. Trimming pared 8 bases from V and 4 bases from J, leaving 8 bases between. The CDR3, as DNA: TGTGCCAGCCGCAGGGCAGAGACCCAGTACTTC. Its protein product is CASRRAETQYF.

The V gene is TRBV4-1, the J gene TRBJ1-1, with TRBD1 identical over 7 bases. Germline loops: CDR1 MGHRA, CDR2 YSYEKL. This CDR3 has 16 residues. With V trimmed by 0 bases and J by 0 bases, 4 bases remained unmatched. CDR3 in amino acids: CASSQEEGALNTEAFF. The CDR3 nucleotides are TGCGCCAGCAGCCAAGAGGAGGGGGCTCTGAACACTGAAGCTTTCTTT.

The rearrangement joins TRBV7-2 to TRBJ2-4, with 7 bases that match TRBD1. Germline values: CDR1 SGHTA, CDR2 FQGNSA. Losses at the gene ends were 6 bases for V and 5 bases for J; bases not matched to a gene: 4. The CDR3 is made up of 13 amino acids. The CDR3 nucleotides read TGTGCCAGCAGGCAAACAGGGGAAAACATTCAGTACTTC. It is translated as CASRQTGENIQYF.

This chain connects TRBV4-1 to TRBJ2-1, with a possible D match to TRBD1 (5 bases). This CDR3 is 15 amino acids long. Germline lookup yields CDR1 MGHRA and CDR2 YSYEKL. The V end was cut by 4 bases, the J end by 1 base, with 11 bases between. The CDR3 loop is CASSREDKSYNEQFF. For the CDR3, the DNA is TGCGCCAGCAGCCGAGAGGACAAGTCCTACAATGAGCAGTTCTTC.

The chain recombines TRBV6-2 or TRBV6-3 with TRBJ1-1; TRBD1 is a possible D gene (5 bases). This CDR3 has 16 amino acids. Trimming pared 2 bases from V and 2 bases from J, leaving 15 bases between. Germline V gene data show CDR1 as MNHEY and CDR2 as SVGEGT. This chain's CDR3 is CASSYPAGGDNTEAFF. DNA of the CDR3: TGTGCCAGCAGTTACCCCGCGGGAGGGGATAACACTGAAGCTTTCTTT.

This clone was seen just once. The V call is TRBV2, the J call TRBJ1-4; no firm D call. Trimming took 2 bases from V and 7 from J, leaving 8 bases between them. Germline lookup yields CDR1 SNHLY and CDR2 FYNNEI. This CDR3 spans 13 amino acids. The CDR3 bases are TGTGCCAGCAGTGAATCGGGGTTTGAAAAACTGTTTTTT. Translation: CASSESGFEKLFF.

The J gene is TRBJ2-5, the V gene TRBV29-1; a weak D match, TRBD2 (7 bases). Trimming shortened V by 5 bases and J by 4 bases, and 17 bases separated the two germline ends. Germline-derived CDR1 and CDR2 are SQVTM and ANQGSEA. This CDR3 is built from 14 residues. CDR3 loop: CSVRDGGHRETQYF. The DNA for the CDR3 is TGCAGCGTTCGGGACGGGGGGCATAGAGAGACCCAGTACTTC.

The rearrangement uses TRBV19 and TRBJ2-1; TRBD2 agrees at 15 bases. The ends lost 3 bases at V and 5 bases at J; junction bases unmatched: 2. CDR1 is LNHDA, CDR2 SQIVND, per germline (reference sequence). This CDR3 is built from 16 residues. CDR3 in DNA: TGTGCCAGTAGTATTCGGACTAGCGGGGGGGACAATGAGCAGTTCTTC. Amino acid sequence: CASSIRTSGGDNEQFF.

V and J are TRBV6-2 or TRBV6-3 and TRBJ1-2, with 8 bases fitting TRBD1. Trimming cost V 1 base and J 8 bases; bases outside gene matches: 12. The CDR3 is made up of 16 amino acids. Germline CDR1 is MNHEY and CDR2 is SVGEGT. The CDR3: CASSYYRQGAKGGYTF. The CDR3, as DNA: TGTGCCAGCAGTTACTATCGCCAGGGGGCCAAAGGGGGCTACACCTTC.

The CDR3 DNA reads as TGTGCCAGCAGTTCCACAGGGGCCTACGAGCAGTACTTC. It yields the protein CASSSTGAYEQYF. The chain carries TRBV12-3 or TRBV12-4 and TRBJ2-7; 7 positions agree with TRBD1. The length of the CDR3 is 13 residues. V trimming: 4 bases; J trimming: 2 bases; junction bases outside the gene matches: 2.

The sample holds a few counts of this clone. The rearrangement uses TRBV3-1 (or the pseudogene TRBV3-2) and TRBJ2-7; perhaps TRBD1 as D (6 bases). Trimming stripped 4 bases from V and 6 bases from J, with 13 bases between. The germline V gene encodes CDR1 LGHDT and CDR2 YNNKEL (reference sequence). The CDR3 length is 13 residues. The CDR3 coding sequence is TGTGCCAGCAGCCTAAGGGACATACCCGAGCAGTACTTC. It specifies CASSLRDIPEQYF.